These 20 T cell receptor beta chains came from one sample sequenced in a study of cytomegalovirus exposure and HLA in healthy donors. Data came from immunoSEQ multiplex PCR; TCRdb stores just in-frame clones and leaves some out. The sample consists of around 140,000 clones, about 91% of them appearing once. Sequencing used PBMCs. The receptors derive from a man younger than 35 in good health and CMV-seropositive.

The chain joins TRBV4-1 to TRBJ2-1; TRBD2 might be the D (7 bases). The CDR3 contains 12 residues. Trimming removed 8 bases from V and 5 bases from J, with 10 bases in between. Germline V lookup: CDR1 MGHRA, CDR2 YSYEKL. The DNA of the CDR3 is TGCGCCAGCCAGGGGAGGGACAATGAGCAGTTCTTC. It codes for CASQGRDNEQFF.

This chain connects TRBV11-2 to TRBJ1-2; D gene unclear. The V and J ends lost 1 base and 6 bases respectively, with 9 bases between them. Germline CDR1 SGHAT, CDR2 FQNNGV. The CDR3 has 13 amino acids. This CDR3 is CASSLAQDHGYTF. In nucleotides, the CDR3 is TGTGCCAGCAGCTTAGCGCAGGATCATGGCTACACCTTC.

This clone was detected only a few times. The chain employs TRBV9 and TRBJ1-6, with D unresolved. In germline, CDR1 is SGDLS, CDR2 YYNGEE. The CDR3 contains 15 residues. Trimming pared 5 bases from V and 0 bases from J, leaving 9 bases between. CDR3 residues: CASSPGSSYNSPLHF. CDR3 in DNA: TGTGCCAGCAGTCCGGGGAGCTCCTATAATTCACCCCTCCACTTT.

This clone has just one count. The chain carries TRBV5-1 and TRBJ1-1; possibly TRBD1 for D (6 bases). Trimming removed 4 bases from V and 0 bases from J, with 13 bases in between. This CDR3 spans 15 amino acids. Germline V lookup: CDR1 SGHRS, CDR2 YFSETQ. CDR3 residues: CASSLAGTLNTEAFF. The CDR3 DNA follows: TGCGCCAGCAGCCTTGCCGGGACATTGAACACTGAAGCTTTCTTT. Based on the CDR3 plus reference TRBV5-1 and TRBJ1-1, the full variable domain is KAGVTQTPRYLIKTRGQQVTLSCSPISGHRSVSWYQQTPGQGLQFLFEYFSETQRNKGNFPGRFSGRQFSNSRSEMNVSTLELGDSALYLCASSLAGTLNTEAFFGQGTRLTVV.

The chain has TRBV29-1 and TRBJ1-1; TRBD1 might be the D (5 bases). Looked up from germline, CDR1 is SQVTM and CDR2 is ANQGSEA. V lost 7 bases, J lost 8 bases, and 17 bases lay in between. The CDR3 covers 12 residues. The CDR3 DNA sequence: TGCAGCGCCTGGCAGGGAAGCACGGAAGCTTTCTTT. This translates into CSAWQGSTEAFF.

This chain joins TRBV25-1 and TRBJ1-2; D not resolved. Looked up from germline, CDR1 is MGHDK and CDR2 is SYGVNS. This CDR3 is 14 amino acids long. V lost 6 bases and J 8 bases, leaving 19 bases between the germline ends. CDR3 bases: TGTGCCAGCAGGGTTACGGGAGTCGACGGGGGCTACACCTTC. This translates into CASRVTGVDGGYTF.

V usage is TRBV15 and J usage is TRBJ2-7; 12 bases agree with TRBD2. Germline V CDR1 and CDR2: LNHNV, YYDKDF (reference sequence). The CDR3 consists of 16 residues. V gave up 0 bases and J gave up 3 bases; unmatched junction bases: 3. The CDR3 nucleotides are TGTGCCACCAGCAGAGACGTACTAGCGGGGGGCTACGAGCAGTACTTC. Protein: CATSRDVLAGGYEQYF.

The rearrangement links TRBV30 to TRBJ2-7, with 8 positions matching TRBD2. The junction had 12 bases not matched to a gene; V was cut back by 2 bases and J by 0 bases. This CDR3 has 17 residues. Germline values: CDR1 GTSNPN, CDR2 SVGIG (reference sequence). The CDR3 DNA follows: TGTGCCTGGAGTCCCGACCGGGGGGGAGTCCGCTCCTACGAGCAGTACTTC. It translates to CAWSPDRGGVRSYEQYF. Together with reference TRBV30 and TRBJ2-7, the CDR3 gives the full variable domain: SQTIHQWPATLVQPVGSPLSLECTVEGTSNPNLYWYRQAAGRGLQLLFYSVGIGQISSEVPQNLSASRPQDRQFILSSKKLLLSDSGFYLCAWSPDRGGVRSYEQYFGPGTRLTVT.

This clone has just one count. The V call is TRBV27, the J call TRBJ2-1, with 7 bases lining up with TRBD2. V was clipped by 2 bases and J by 3 bases; unmatched bases: 4. The CDR3 runs 15 residues. The germline CDR1 and CDR2 sequences are MNHEY and SMNVEV (reference sequence). This CDR3 reads CASSLASGLYNEQFF. The CDR3 DNA is TGTGCCAGCAGTTTAGCTAGCGGACTCTACAATGAGCAGTTCTTC.

The J gene is TRBJ2-3, the V gene TRBV7-8; 9 bases agree with TRBD2. This CDR3 is built from 16 residues. The V segment lost 1 base and the J segment 4 bases; nucleotides outside the gene matches: 6. Germline CDR1 reads SGHVS; CDR2 reads FQNEAQ. DNA for the CDR3: TGTGCCAGCAGCTTAGAGGGACTAGCTATCGCAGATACGCAGTATTTT. Residues: CASSLEGLAIADTQYF.

This clone was recorded a few times. This rearrangement joins TRBV30 to TRBJ1-5, with a weak D call TRBD1 (5 bases). Trimming took 1 base from V and 2 from J, leaving 12 bases between them. Germline V lookup: CDR1 GTSNPN, CDR2 SVGIG (reference sequence). This CDR3 has 15 residues. The CDR3 DNA follows: TGTGCCTGGAGTGAGACAGCCCCTGGCAATCAGCCCCAGCATTTT. The encoded protein is CAWSETAPGNQPQHF.

The chain is built from TRBV5-6 and TRBJ2-1; TRBD1 matches at 7 bases. Unmatched junction bases numbered 9, after V lost 4 bases and J lost 2 bases. CDR1 SGHDT and CDR2 YYEEEE come from the germline V gene. This CDR3 comprises 16 residues. In DNA, the CDR3 is TGTGCCAGCAGCGGAAGGGACAGTCTTACCTACAATGAGCAGTTCTTC. Translating gives CASSGRDSLTYNEQFF.

The rearrangement joins TRBV19 to TRBJ2-5, with D perhaps matching TRBD1 (5 bases). The CDR3 covers 15 residues. V shed 5 bases and J shed 4 bases, with 17 bases lying between them. The V gene's germline CDR1 is LNHDA and CDR2 SQIVND (reference sequence). In DNA, the CDR3 is TGTGCCAGTAGTGACAGATTATTCACCAGAGAGACCCAGTACTTC. Its protein product is CASSDRLFTRETQYF.

This chain uses TRBV6-1 with TRBJ1-2, with 7 positions matching TRBD1. Germline-derived CDR1 and CDR2 are MNHNS and SASEGT. CDR3 length equals 15 residues. V trimming: 5 bases; J trimming: 6 bases; junction bases outside the gene matches: 12. The CDR3 DNA reads as TGTGCCAGCAGTCGAGGACAGGACAGTATCGATGGCTACACCTTC. Translated, it gives CASSRGQDSIDGYTF.

This clone was recorded a few times. V is TRBV9 and J is TRBJ2-1; 10 nucleotides match TRBD2. The CDR3 has 13 amino acids. The J segment lost 7 bases and the V segment lost 7 bases, leaving 5 bases of the junction unmatched. The germline V gene encodes CDR1 SGDLS and CDR2 YYNGEE. In DNA, the CDR3 is TGTGCCAGCGGAGCGGGGGGGCCAAATGAGCAGTTCTTC. Protein: CASGAGGPNEQFF.

The chain is built from TRBV5-1 and TRBJ2-2, with a possible D match to TRBD1 (5 bases). Germline V gene sequence: CDR1 SGHRS, CDR2 YFSETQ. The CDR3 extends over 16 amino acids. The germline V and J ends were trimmed by 5 bases and 0 bases, with 14 bases remaining between them. The CDR3 loop is CASSLNRIANTGELFF. The CDR3 nucleotides are TGCGCCAGCAGTCTTAACAGGATTGCGAACACCGGGGAGCTGTTTTTT.

This clone came up once. This chain joins TRBV6-1 and TRBJ1-1; possibly TRBD1 for D (5 bases). V was clipped by 6 bases and J by 11 bases, with 13 bases between them. This CDR3 is 11 amino acids long. The V gene's germline CDR1 is MNHNS and CDR2 SASEGT. The CDR3 DNA sequence: TGTGCCAGCAGACAGGCCCCTGGCGCTTTCTTT. This sequence encodes CASRQAPGAFF.

The chain combines TRBV7-2 with TRBJ2-7; 12 nucleotides agree with TRBD2. Germline assignment: CDR1 SGHTA and CDR2 FQGNSA. V dropped 7 bases and J dropped 7; count of bases not matched to a gene: 14. The CDR3 is 16 amino acids. CDR3: CASKPSGRASGGEQYF. The CDR3 nucleotides read TGTGCCAGCAAGCCTAGCGGGAGGGCCTCAGGGGGGGAGCAGTACTTC.

This sequence joins TRBV6-1 and TRBJ2-3; a weak D match, TRBD1 (5 bases). V was pared by 11 bases and J by 3 bases, with 15 bases between. Germline V lookup: CDR1 MNHNS, CDR2 SASEGT. The CDR3 is made up of 13 amino acids. Here the CDR3 reads CAAAGGHTDTQYF. CDR3 nucleotides: TGTGCCGCCGCTGGCGGACATACAGATACGCAGTATTTT.

This chain joins TRBV5-6 and TRBJ2-3, with 12 bases aligning to TRBD2. This CDR3 has 16 residues. Looked up from germline, CDR1 is SGHDT and CDR2 is YYEEEE. V lost 5 bases, J lost 7 bases, and 11 bases stayed unmatched. CDR3: CASSPASGGAPHTQYF. For the CDR3, the DNA is TGTGCCAGCAGTCCGGCTAGCGGGGGGGCTCCCCATACGCAGTATTTT.